This T cell receptor beta chain was observed in a study of OX40 agonist ivuxolimab in advanced cancers. As concerns this clone: Antigen unknown.

Between the trimmed V and J ends, which lost 2 bases and 7 bases, there was a span of 20 bases. CDR1 is LNHDA, CDR2 SQIVND, per germline (reference sequence). CDR3 length: 16 amino acids. The assay was immunoSEQ multiplex PCR, and TCRdb's table has in-frame clones only and misses some. The sample includes about 150,000 clones, about nine tenths of them seen just once. Study-wide findings and caveats: Partial responders treated at 0.1-3.0 mg/kg exhibited clonal expansion among the lowest measured. The study found that CD8+ T cells averaged more expanded clones than CD4+.

Cycle 7 day 1, cycle 4 day 1, and baseline were the timepoints at which blood was sampled. The receptor was isolated from an adult with an advanced solid tumor such as melanoma, head and neck, liver or kidney cancer. The specimen comprised CD4+ or CD8+ T cells sorted from blood, sampled in a trial of the OX40 agonist ivuxolimab. The chain combines TRBV19 with TRBJ1-2; tentative D call: TRBD1 (5 bases). CDR3 sequence (DNA): TGTGCCAGTAGTATATCACTGGGGCAGGGTCCCAGTGGCTACACCTTC. Protein product: CASSISLGQGPSGYTF.